A selection of T cell receptor beta chains follows, all from one sample in a study of shared T cell receptors in the human thymus. Using immunoSEQ multiplex PCR, the repertoire was profiled, and TCRdb retains in-frame clones only, with some absent. Counted here are roughly 700,000 clones, roughly 90% occurring once; the ten biggest clones make up approximately 0.01%. These same records also appear under a second study, on human thymus T cells.

The sequencing input was thymocytes. These receptors came from a boy younger than two with a congenital heart defect. Each CDR3 is given with its conserved first and last residue. Each record gives: J gene, clone size, D gene, V gene, CDR3 protein. D genes are given only for firm matches. Size is omitted from some rows. Given values are once, few, many or a class for expanded clones.

J gene: TRBJ1-3; clone size: -; D gene: -; V gene: TRBV6-5; CDR3 protein: CASSYSTGNTIYF
J gene: TRBJ2-7; clone size: -; D gene: TRBD2; V gene: TRBV6-5; CDR3 protein: CASSYSTSGRPYEQYF
J gene: TRBJ2-1; clone size: -; D gene: -; V gene: TRBV28; CDR3 protein: CASSLRHSGDNNEQFF
J gene: TRBJ1-4; clone size: -; D gene: -; V gene: TRBV19; CDR3 protein: CASSTARGEKLFF
J gene: -; clone size: -; D gene: TRBD2; V gene: TRBV28; CDR3 protein: CASSGLAGGYEQYF
J gene: TRBJ2-1; clone size: -; D gene: TRBD2; V gene: TRBV27; CDR3 protein: CASSLKAGGYTYNEQFF
J gene: TRBJ2-7; clone size: -; D gene: TRBD2; V gene: TRBV11-3; CDR3 protein: CASSLVRAVAGYEQYF
J gene: TRBJ2-7; clone size: few; D gene: TRBD2; V gene: TRBV10-1; CDR3 protein: CASSDGLAGGSYEQYF
J gene: TRBJ1-5; clone size: -; D gene: TRBD1; V gene: TRBV10-3; CDR3 protein: CAISDMAGGNQPQHF
J gene: TRBJ2-7; clone size: -; D gene: -; V gene: TRBV28; CDR3 protein: CASSGWGISSYEQYF
J gene: TRBJ1-5; clone size: -; D gene: -; V gene: TRBV28; CDR3 protein: CASSFPHGGVAYEPQHF
J gene: TRBJ2-7; clone size: once; D gene: TRBD1; V gene: TRBV25-1; CDR3 protein: CASSRQGRYYEQYF
J gene: TRBJ2-7; clone size: -; D gene: TRBD2; V gene: TRBV7-2; CDR3 protein: CASSLAHLAGGRGYEQYF
J gene: -; clone size: -; D gene: -; V gene: TRBV6-5; CDR3 protein: CASSSAGSDRYEQYF
J gene: TRBJ2-3; clone size: -; D gene: TRBD2; V gene: TRBV19; CDR3 protein: CASSIVAGFANTQYF
J gene: TRBJ1-3; clone size: -; D gene: TRBD1; V gene: TRBV5-8; CDR3 protein: CASSLVLQGASSGNTIYF
J gene: TRBJ1-2; clone size: -; D gene: -; V gene: TRBV10-3; CDR3 protein: CAISDSNYGYTF
J gene: TRBJ2-7; clone size: -; D gene: -; V gene: TRBV10-3; CDR3 protein: CAISELSYEQYF
J gene: TRBJ1-4; clone size: -; D gene: -; V gene: TRBV19; CDR3 protein: CASSNRYPGGNEKLFF
J gene: TRBJ1-3; clone size: -; D gene: -; V gene: TRBV5-1; CDR3 protein: CASSLGQTSGNTIYF
J gene: TRBJ2-3; clone size: once; D gene: -; V gene: TRBV6-4; CDR3 protein: CASSDSPLVPTDTQYF
J gene: TRBJ2-3; clone size: -; D gene: TRBD2; V gene: TRBV4-1; CDR3 protein: CASSQVSFSGRHTDTQYF
J gene: TRBJ2-5; clone size: -; D gene: TRBD1; V gene: TRBV27; CDR3 protein: CASIPSRDSQETQYF
J gene: TRBJ1-2; clone size: -; D gene: -; V gene: TRBV15; CDR3 protein: CATSRDGPEEGYTF
J gene: TRBJ2-3; clone size: -; D gene: TRBD2; V gene: TRBV29-1; CDR3 protein: CSVEAGTSGRATDTQYF
J gene: TRBJ1-1; clone size: few; D gene: -; V gene: TRBV28; CDR3 protein: CASSFSGVGTEAFF
J gene: TRBJ2-1; clone size: -; D gene: TRBD2; V gene: TRBV7-9; CDR3 protein: CASSLLQPFTSGRGNEQFF
J gene: TRBJ2-7; clone size: -; D gene: TRBD2; V gene: TRBV4-2; CDR3 protein: CASSGSAGTSGRVIYEQYF
J gene: TRBJ2-4; clone size: -; D gene: -; V gene: TRBV25-1; CDR3 protein: CASTGRGRGMAKNIQYF
J gene: TRBJ1-3; clone size: -; D gene: -; V gene: TRBV10-2; CDR3 protein: CASNPQGPVSGNTIYF
J gene: TRBJ1-1; clone size: -; D gene: -; V gene: TRBV4-1; CDR3 protein: CASSLHSGAVTEAFF
J gene: TRBJ2-7; clone size: -; D gene: TRBD1; V gene: TRBV6-5; CDR3 protein: CASSYRGQGTREQYF
J gene: TRBJ2-1; clone size: -; D gene: TRBD2; V gene: TRBV11-3; CDR3 protein: CASSLVGQAGDEQFF
J gene: TRBJ2-7; clone size: -; D gene: TRBD2; V gene: TRBV4-2; CDR3 protein: CASSQDLLAASDEQYF
J gene: TRBJ2-3; clone size: -; D gene: TRBD1; V gene: TRBV4-1; CDR3 protein: CASSQRDSSLITDTQYF
J gene: TRBJ1-5; clone size: -; D gene: TRBD1; V gene: TRBV5-6; CDR3 protein: CASSSGYGDRGRNQPQHF
J gene: TRBJ1-2; clone size: -; D gene: -; V gene: TRBV6-5; CDR3 protein: CASSPIGDYGYTF
J gene: TRBJ2-1; clone size: -; D gene: -; V gene: TRBV5-6; CDR3 protein: CASSDVPRDSRPYNEQFF
J gene: TRBJ2-1; clone size: few; D gene: TRBD2; V gene: TRBV28; CDR3 protein: CASKGLAGEVDEQFF
J gene: TRBJ1-2; clone size: -; D gene: -; V gene: TRBV14; CDR3 protein: CASSQDVVSINYGYTF